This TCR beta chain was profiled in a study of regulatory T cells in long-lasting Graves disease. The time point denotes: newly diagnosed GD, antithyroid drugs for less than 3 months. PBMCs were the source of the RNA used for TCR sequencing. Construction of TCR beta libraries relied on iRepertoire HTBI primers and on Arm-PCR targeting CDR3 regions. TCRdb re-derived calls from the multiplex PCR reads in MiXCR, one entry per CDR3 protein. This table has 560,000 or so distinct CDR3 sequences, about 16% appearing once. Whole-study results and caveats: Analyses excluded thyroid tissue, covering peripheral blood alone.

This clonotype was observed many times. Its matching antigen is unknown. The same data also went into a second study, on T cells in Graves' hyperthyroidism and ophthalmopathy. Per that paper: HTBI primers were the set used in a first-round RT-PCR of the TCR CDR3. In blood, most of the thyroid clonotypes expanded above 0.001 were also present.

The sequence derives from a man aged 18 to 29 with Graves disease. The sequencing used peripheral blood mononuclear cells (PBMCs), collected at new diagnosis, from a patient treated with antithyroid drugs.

The CDR3 region is CASSLNTGSTEAFF. The CDR3 DNA follows: TGCGCCAGCAGCTTGAATACAGGGAGTACTGAAGCTTTCTTT. The chain has TRBV5-1 and TRBJ1-1; D perhaps matches TRBD1 (6 bases). The CDR3 loop spans 14 amino acids. V was shortened by 1 base and J by 5 bases, with 12 bases between the two germline ends. Germline CDR1 and CDR2: SGHRS and YFSETQ.